The 30 T cell receptor beta chains below were found in one sample sequenced in a study of shared clonotypes between healthy human individuals. Measured with immunoSEQ multiplex PCR; TCRdb has only the in-frame clones, and not every one. This table has over 1.4 million clones, roughly 95% appearing once. The sample was naive CD4+ T cells sorted from blood. The subset was: CD45RA+ positively selected. The receptor source for this set is a man younger than 40 in good health.

This clone was counted once. V and J are TRBV18 and TRBJ2-5, with D perhaps being TRBD1 or TRBD2 (5 bases each). CDR3 length: 17 residues. Germline V gene sequence: CDR1 KGHSH, CDR2 LQKENI. The V end was cut by 1 base, the J end by 2 bases, with 17 bases between. DNA of the CDR3: TGTGCCAGCTCACCACTCCCTCCGGGACCGATACAAGAGACCCAGTACTTC. Amino acid sequence: CASSPLPPGPIQETQYF.

The V call is TRBV7-9, the J call TRBJ2-7; perhaps TRBD1 as D (5 bases). The length of the CDR3 is 16 residues. V lost 5 bases to trimming and J lost 2 bases, with 19 bases between them. CDR1 is SEHNR, CDR2 FQNEAQ, per germline (reference sequence). CDR3 loop: CASSRIPKGKTYEQYF. The CDR3 nucleotides are TGTGCCAGCAGCCGCATCCCCAAGGGGAAGACCTACGAGCAGTACTTC.

The V call is TRBV6-5, the J call TRBJ1-2, with D uncertain. This CDR3 region has 14 residues. Trimming removed 5 bases from V and 2 bases from J, with 12 bases in between. Germline V lookup: CDR1 MNHEY, CDR2 SVGAGI. CDR3 region: CASSRKGPNYGYTF. In DNA form, the CDR3 reads TGTGCCAGCAGTCGCAAGGGCCCGAACTATGGCTACACCTTC.

The chain employs TRBV28 and TRBJ2-3; the D is unclear. CDR1 and CDR2 (germline): MDHEN, SYDVKM. The CDR3 runs 13 residues. With 6 bases removed from V and 5 bases from J, the gap between germline ends came to 12 bases. The DNA for the CDR3 is TGTGCCAGCAGCCCCGGAACCATAGATACGCAGTATTTT. Its protein product is CASSPGTIDTQYF.

CDR3 sequence: CASPKSQQPYEQYF. Written as DNA, the CDR3 is TGTGCCAGTCCAAAATCCCAGCAGCCCTACGAGCAGTACTTC. The chain couples TRBV27 to TRBJ2-7, with D uncertain. V was clipped by 9 bases and J by 2 bases, with 17 bases between them. From germline, CDR1 is MNHEY and CDR2 SMNVEV (reference sequence). The CDR3 spans 14 residues.

The gene calls are TRBV9 and TRBJ2-5; D is unresolved. Germline CDR1 and CDR2: SGDLS and YYNGEE. This CDR3 spans 13 amino acids. Trimming pared 2 bases from V and 1 base from J, leaving 6 bases between. The CDR3 here is CASSVLPQETQYF. The CDR3 coding sequence is TGTGCCAGCAGCGTCTTGCCCCAAGAGACCCAGTACTTC.

The rearrangement links TRBV4-2 to TRBJ2-7; D remains unclear. The CDR3 loop spans 17 amino acids. V shed 1 base and J shed 3 bases, with 19 bases lying between them. Germline V gene data show CDR1 as LGHNA and CDR2 as YNFKEQ. CDR3 protein: CASSQAPSGRRYYEQYF. The CDR3 DNA follows: TGTGCCAGCAGCCAAGCGCCCTCCGGGCGCAGATACTACGAGCAGTACTTC.

The chain recombines TRBV19 with TRBJ2-5, with D unresolved. Germline V gives CDR1 LNHDA, CDR2 SQIVND (reference sequence). Trimming shortened V by 0 bases and J by 5 bases, and 7 bases separated the two germline ends. This CDR3 is built from 13 residues. Here the CDR3 reads CASSIERWETQYF. As DNA, the CDR3 is TGTGCCAGTAGTATAGAGCGCTGGGAGACCCAGTACTTC.

This clone has only one observation. The chain joins TRBV6-1 to TRBJ2-5; D is undetermined. Germline assignment: CDR1 MNHNS and CDR2 SASEGT. CDR3 length equals 13 residues. V lost 6 bases to trimming and J lost 1 base, with 9 bases between them. The CDR3 loop is CASSRVLQETQYF. In DNA form, the CDR3 reads TGTGCCAGCAGCCGGGTTCTCCAAGAGACCCAGTACTTC.

J is TRBJ2-3 and V is TRBV27; 7 nucleotides line up with TRBD2. Trimming at V came to 2 bases and at J to 10 bases, leaving 9 bases not matched to a gene. Germline CDR1 reads MNHEY; CDR2 reads SMNVEV (reference sequence). The CDR3 consists of 14 residues. CDR3 region: CASSLGGGPSPQYF. CDR3 bases: TGTGCCAGCAGTTTAGGGGGAGGGCCCTCCCCGCAGTATTTT.

This chain uses TRBV5-1 with TRBJ2-5, with TRBD2 matching 9 bases. The ends lost 1 base at V and 4 bases at J; junction bases unmatched: 8. CDR3 size: 16 residues. Germline CDR1 SGHRS, CDR2 YFSETQ. The CDR3 DNA sequence: TGCGCCAGCAGCTTGCCCCTTGCGGGAGGGCTAGAGACCCAGTACTTC. Its protein is CASSLPLAGGLETQYF.

The chain joins TRBV4-1 to TRBJ2-7; 9 bases line up with TRBD1. V lost 3 bases and J lost 5; bases outside the gene matches: 17. The CDR3 totals 18 residues. Germline CDR1 is MGHRA and CDR2 is YSYEKL. In nucleotides, the CDR3 is TGCGCCAGCAGCCACCAGATGACCGGGACAGGGAATGGCAACGAGCAGTACTTC. This gives the protein CASSHQMTGTGNGNEQYF.

This chain joins TRBV4-1 and TRBJ2-7; 9 bases align to TRBD1. Germline loops: CDR1 MGHRA, CDR2 YSYEKL. V was clipped by 1 base and J by 5 bases; unmatched bases: 6. The CDR3 runs 15 residues. CDR3 sequence: CASSQAGQGTHEQYF. In DNA form, the CDR3 reads TGCGCCAGCAGCCAAGCGGGACAGGGTACCCACGAGCAGTACTTC.

The chain is built from TRBV10-3 and TRBJ2-1; D may correspond to TRBD1 or TRBD2 (5 bases each). The germline V gene encodes CDR1 ENHRY and CDR2 SYGVKD. V was trimmed by 6 bases and J by 7 bases, leaving 16 bases between them. The CDR3 loop spans 14 amino acids. CDR3 DNA sequence: TGTGCCATCAGCGGTGGGACGAGTCGGAATGAGCAGTTCTTC. The encoded protein is CAISGGTSRNEQFF.

This clone is a singleton in its sample. Other DNA sequences from this sample encode an identical CDR3 as well. This chain joins TRBV28 and TRBJ2-2; D uncertain. The CDR3 has 13 amino acids. Per germline, CDR1 MDHEN and CDR2 SYDVKM. V lost 4 bases, J lost 1 base, and 4 bases lay in between. The CDR3 here is CASSSLNTGELFF. The CDR3 DNA reads TGTGCCAGCAGTTCCCTGAACACCGGGGAGCTGTTTTTT.

The V call is TRBV18, the J call TRBJ2-7; 15 bases are a match to TRBD2. The germline V gene encodes CDR1 KGHSH and CDR2 LQKENI. The CDR3 runs 20 residues. The V and J ends lost 3 bases and 3 bases, in that order; junction bases with no gene match: 15. DNA of the CDR3: TGTGCCAGCTCACCCACACGGACTAGCGGGAGGGCCTCCCACCACTACGAGCAGTACTTC. Its protein is CASSPTRTSGRASHHYEQYF. The complete variable domain, with remaining parts taken from reference TRBV18 and TRBJ2-7, reads NAGVMQNPRHLVRRRGQEARLRCSPMKGHSHVYWYRQLPEEGLKFMVYLQKENIIDESGMPKERFSAEFPKEGPSILRIQQVVRGDSAAYFCASSPTRTSGRASHHYEQYFGPGTRLTVT.

The chain employs TRBV5-1 and TRBJ1-5, with a tentative D call TRBD1 (6 bases). The length of the CDR3 is 15 residues. Trimming removed 5 bases from V and 4 bases from J, with 16 bases in between. The germline V gene encodes CDR1 SGHRS and CDR2 YFSETQ. The CDR3 is CASRLNRARNQPQHF. The CDR3 nucleotides read TGCGCCAGCAGGCTCAACAGGGCCCGGAATCAGCCCCAGCATTTT.

The count of this clone is one. The CDR3 reads CAIFRVLRTDTQYF. DNA for the CDR3: TGTGCCATCTTTCGGGTACTAAGAACAGATACGCAGTATTTT. The V gene is TRBV2, the J gene TRBJ2-3; no reliable D call. This CDR3 is built from 14 residues. The germline V gene encodes CDR1 SNHLY and CDR2 FYNNEI. Deletions cut 10 bases from V and 3 bases from J, with 17 bases between.

The chain carries TRBV28 and TRBJ2-7; 8 bases fit TRBD2. The CDR3 sequence is 11 residues long. Trimming took 6 bases from V and 5 from J; bases not matched to a gene: 0. The germline gives CDR1 MDHEN, CDR2 SYDVKM. The CDR3 nucleotides are TGTGCCAGCAGACTAGCGGACGAGCAGTACTTC. This translates into CASRLADEQYF.

This chain links TRBV6-6 with TRBJ2-1, with a weak D call TRBD2 (5 bases). The CDR3 spans 12 residues. V shed 2 bases and J shed 12 bases, with 11 bases lying between them. CDR1 and CDR2 from the germline V gene are MNHNY and SVGAGI (reference sequence). This CDR3 reads CASSYVREGQFF. The CDR3, as DNA: TGTGCCAGCAGTTACGTTCGGGAAGGGCAGTTCTTC.

The V gene is TRBV29-1, the J gene TRBJ1-4, with D perhaps matching TRBD1 (5 bases). From germline, CDR1 is SQVTM and CDR2 ANQGSEA. V gave up 6 bases and J gave up 0 bases, with 11 bases separating them. The CDR3 runs 14 residues. The CDR3 sequence: CSVRDTATNEKLFF. CDR3 nucleotides: TGCAGCGTCAGGGATACCGCAACTAATGAAAAACTGTTTTTT.

This clone was observed a single time. Different DNA sequences within this sample yield the same CDR3. The chain combines TRBV18 with TRBJ2-3, with 11 bases aligning to TRBD2. V dropped 3 bases and J dropped 1; count of bases not matched to a gene: 3. This CDR3 is 16 amino acids long. Germline V gives CDR1 KGHSH, CDR2 LQKENI. DNA of the CDR3: TGTGCCAGCTCACCCCCACTAGCGGGAGGCACAGATACGCAGTATTTT. Protein sequence: CASSPPLAGGTDTQYF.

The chain has TRBV6-5 and TRBJ2-3; possible D gene TRBD2, 7 bases. V was shortened by 5 bases and J by 4 bases, with 13 bases between the two germline ends. This CDR3 is 14 amino acids long. The germline V gene encodes CDR1 MNHEY and CDR2 SVGAGI. This chain's CDR3 is CASSERGRADTQYF. CDR3 nucleotides: TGTGCCAGCAGTGAAAGGGGGAGGGCAGATACGCAGTATTTT.

The chain links TRBV6-1 to TRBJ2-7; D unresolved. Germline CDR1 reads MNHNS; CDR2 reads SASEGT. This CDR3 is built from 15 residues. V was shortened by 6 bases and J by 0 bases, with 15 bases between the two germline ends. The CDR3: CASRPPARASYEQYF. The CDR3 DNA reads TGTGCCAGCAGGCCGCCGGCCCGCGCCTCCTACGAGCAGTACTTC.

The CDR3 sequence: CASSQTSGSENEQFF. The CDR3 region has the DNA TGTGCCAGCAGTCAGACTAGCGGGAGTGAGAATGAGCAGTTCTTC. V gene TRBV2 combines with J gene TRBJ2-1; the match to TRBD2 covers 12 bases. The CDR3 loop spans 15 amino acids. Germline CDR1 SNHLY, CDR2 FYNNEI. With V trimmed by 5 bases and J by 7 bases, 6 bases remained unmatched.

The CDR3 DNA sequence: TGTGCCAGCAGTGAGAGTTCGGGGGTGGCTTTCTTT. This encodes CASSESSGVAFF. The V gene is TRBV25-1, the J gene TRBJ1-1; TRBD1 is a possible D gene (5 bases). Germline V CDR1 and CDR2: MGHDK, SYGVNS. The CDR3 has 12 residues. Trimming shortened V by 3 bases and J by 11 bases, and 13 bases separated the two germline ends.

V and J are TRBV30 and TRBJ2-1, with TRBD2 matching 9 bases. The CDR3 has 12 amino acids. Germline CDR1 and CDR2: GTSNPN and SVGIG (reference sequence). The CDR3 loop reads CARREGLNEQFF. The CDR3 nucleotides are TGTGCTCGGCGGGAGGGCCTTAATGAGCAGTTCTTC.

The chain recombines TRBV7-2 with TRBJ2-7, with 7 nucleotides matching TRBD1. There are 15 residues in the CDR3. In germline, CDR1 is SGHTA, CDR2 FQGNSA. V trimming: 5 bases; J trimming: 4 bases; junction bases outside the gene matches: 11. The CDR3 sequence: CASSPTGSSNYEQYF. CDR3 nucleotides: TGTGCCAGCAGCCCGACAGGGTCCTCCAATTACGAGCAGTACTTC.

This sequence joins TRBV4-1 and TRBJ1-1; TRBD1 agrees at 9 bases. The CDR3 spans 17 residues. Trimming took 3 bases from V and 6 from J; bases not matched to a gene: 14. From germline, CDR1 is MGHRA and CDR2 YSYEKL. The CDR3 here is CASSHFPRDRERAEAFF. Here the CDR3 DNA reads TGCGCCAGCAGCCATTTCCCTCGGGACAGGGAACGGGCTGAAGCTTTCTTT.

Only one count was recorded for this clone. The chain employs TRBV5-6 and TRBJ2-7; the D is unclear. V was cut by 0 bases and J by 7 bases, with 11 bases left in between. The CDR3 contains 13 residues. Germline lookup yields CDR1 SGHDT and CDR2 YYEEEE. The chain's CDR3 is CASSLGPGREQYF. DNA of the CDR3: TGTGCCAGCAGCTTGGGGCCCGGGCGGGAGCAGTACTTC.